This T cell receptor beta chain was captured in a study of blood T cell repertoires in COVID-19. Study background: The study drew acute and convalescent COVID-19 samples from the United States, Italy and Spain. From T cells, B-cell-depleted T cells, or PBMCs came the material, which was cDNA or gDNA.

Participants reported their clinical history, and cohort assignment relied on those reports. This CDR3 spans 14 amino acids. The germline V gene has CDR1 MDHEN and CDR2 SYDVKM. The V gene lost 2 bases and the J gene lost 4 bases, with 11 bases spanning the gap. Per the original data handling: Nucleated cell counts were estimated from reference gene primer amplification. The table came from immunoSEQ multiplex PCR; TCRdb's copy has only in-frame clones and leaves some out. That table furnishes V, J and clone size, whereas the DNA furnished D and trimming. The sample has approximately 220,000 clones; 80% are singletons.

Material: PBMCs or T cells enriched from blood (not recorded which). The sequence came from a middle-aged woman with acute COVID-19. This chain joins TRBV28 and TRBJ1-2, with no clear D. The CDR3 DNA is TGTGCCAGCAGTTTAGGAGGCAACAGCTATGGCTACACCTTC. It yields the protein CASSLGGNSYGYTF.